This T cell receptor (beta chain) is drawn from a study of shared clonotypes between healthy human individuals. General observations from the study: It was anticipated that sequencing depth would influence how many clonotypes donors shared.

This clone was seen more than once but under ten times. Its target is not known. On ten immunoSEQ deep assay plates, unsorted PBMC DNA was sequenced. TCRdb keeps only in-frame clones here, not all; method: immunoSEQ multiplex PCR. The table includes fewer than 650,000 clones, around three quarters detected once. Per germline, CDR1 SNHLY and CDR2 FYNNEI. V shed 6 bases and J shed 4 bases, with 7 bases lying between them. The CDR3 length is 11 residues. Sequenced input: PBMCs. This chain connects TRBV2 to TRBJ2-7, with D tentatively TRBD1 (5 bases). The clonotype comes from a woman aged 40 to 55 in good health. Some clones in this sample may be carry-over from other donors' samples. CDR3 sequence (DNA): TGTGCCAGCAGGGGGCTGTACGAGCAGTACTTC. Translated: CASRGLYEQYF. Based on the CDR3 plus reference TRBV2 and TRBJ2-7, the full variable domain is EPEVTQTPSHQVTQMGQEVILRCVPISNHLYFYWYRQILGQKVEFLVSFYNNEISEKSEIFDDQFSVERPDGSNFTLKIRSTKLEDSAMYFCASRGLYEQYFGPGTRLTVT.